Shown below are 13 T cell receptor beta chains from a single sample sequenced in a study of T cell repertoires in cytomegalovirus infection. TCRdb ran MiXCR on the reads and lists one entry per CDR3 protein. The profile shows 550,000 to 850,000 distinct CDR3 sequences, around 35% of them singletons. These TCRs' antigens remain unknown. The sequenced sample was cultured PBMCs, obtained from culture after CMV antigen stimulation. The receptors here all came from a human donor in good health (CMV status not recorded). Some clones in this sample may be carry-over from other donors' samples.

The CDR3 DNA follows: TGTGCCAGCAGCCTCCAGTCATCCAGCAATGGCTACACCTTC. Amino acid sequence: CASSLQSSSNGYTF. This chain joins TRBV7-2 and TRBJ1-2, with D uncertain. The CDR3 covers 14 residues. Germline V CDR1 and CDR2: SGHTA, FQGNSA. V shed 5 bases and J shed 6 bases, with 16 bases lying between them.

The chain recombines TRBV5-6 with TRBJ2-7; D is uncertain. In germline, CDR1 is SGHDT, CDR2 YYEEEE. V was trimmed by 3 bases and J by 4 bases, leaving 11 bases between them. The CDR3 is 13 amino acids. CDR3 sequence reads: CASSSGFLYEQYF. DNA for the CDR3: TGTGCCAGCAGCTCCGGCTTTTTATACGAGCAGTACTTC.

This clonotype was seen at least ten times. CDR3 DNA: TGTGCCAGCAGCCTTAGCACAGATACGCAGTATTTT. Translating gives CASSLSTDTQYF. This rearrangement joins TRBV7-2 to TRBJ2-3; D is ambiguous. The CDR3 has 12 amino acids. V was clipped by 5 bases and J by 0 bases, with 3 bases between them. Germline CDR1 and CDR2: SGHTA and FQGNSA.

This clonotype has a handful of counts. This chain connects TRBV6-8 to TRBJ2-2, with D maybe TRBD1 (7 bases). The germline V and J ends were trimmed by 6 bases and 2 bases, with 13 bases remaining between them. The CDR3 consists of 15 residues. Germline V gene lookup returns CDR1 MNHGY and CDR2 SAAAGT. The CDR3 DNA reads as TGTGCCAGCAGGGGCGGGACAGCCAACACCGGGGAGCTGTTTTTT. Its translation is CASRGGTANTGELFF.

The CDR3 region is CASSPIASIPSYEQYF. CDR3 in DNA: TGTGCCAGCAGCCCTATAGCGTCCATTCCCTCCTACGAGCAGTACTTC. The chain carries TRBV6-6 and TRBJ2-7; maybe TRBD2 (5 bases). CDR3 length: 16 amino acids. Germline V lookup: CDR1 MNHNY, CDR2 SVGAGI (reference sequence). Trimming removed 6 bases at V and 0 bases at J, with 18 bases between.

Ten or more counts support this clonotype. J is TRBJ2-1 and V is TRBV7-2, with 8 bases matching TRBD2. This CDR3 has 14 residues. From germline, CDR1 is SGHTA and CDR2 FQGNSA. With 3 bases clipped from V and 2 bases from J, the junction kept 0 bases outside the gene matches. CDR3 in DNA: TGTGCCAGCAGCTTGCGGGGGGCCTACAATGAGCAGTTCTTC. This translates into CASSLRGAYNEQFF.

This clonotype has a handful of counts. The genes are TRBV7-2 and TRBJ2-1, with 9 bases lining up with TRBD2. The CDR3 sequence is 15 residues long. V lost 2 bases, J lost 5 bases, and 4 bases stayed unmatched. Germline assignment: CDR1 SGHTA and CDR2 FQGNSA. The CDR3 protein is CASSLISGRNNEQFF. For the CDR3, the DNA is TGTGCCAGCAGCTTAATTAGCGGGAGAAACAATGAGCAGTTCTTC.

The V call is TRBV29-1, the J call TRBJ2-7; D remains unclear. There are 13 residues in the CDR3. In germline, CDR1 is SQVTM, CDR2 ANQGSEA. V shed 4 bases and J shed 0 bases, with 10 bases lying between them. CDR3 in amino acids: CSVGRTLSYEQYF. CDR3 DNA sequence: TGCAGCGTTGGGCGCACCCTCTCCTACGAGCAGTACTTC.

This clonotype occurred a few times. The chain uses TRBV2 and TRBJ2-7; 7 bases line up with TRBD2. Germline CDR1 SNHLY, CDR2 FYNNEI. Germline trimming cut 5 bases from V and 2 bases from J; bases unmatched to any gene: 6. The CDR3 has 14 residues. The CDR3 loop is CASSPGLLTYEQYF. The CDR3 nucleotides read TGTGCCAGCAGTCCGGGACTACTAACCTACGAGCAGTACTTC.

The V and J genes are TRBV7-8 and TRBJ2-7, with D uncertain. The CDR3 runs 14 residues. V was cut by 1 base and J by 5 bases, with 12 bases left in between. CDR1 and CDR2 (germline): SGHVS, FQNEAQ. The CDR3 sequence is CASSLVVGNHEQYF. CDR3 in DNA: TGTGCCAGCAGCTTAGTAGTGGGGAATCACGAGCAGTACTTC.

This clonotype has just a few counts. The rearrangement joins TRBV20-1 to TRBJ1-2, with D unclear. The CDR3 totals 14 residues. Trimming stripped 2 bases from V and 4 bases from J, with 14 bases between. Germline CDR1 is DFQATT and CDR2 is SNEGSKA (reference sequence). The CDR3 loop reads CSARPPRVSYGYTF. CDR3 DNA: TGCAGTGCTAGACCTCCGAGGGTTAGCTATGGCTACACCTTC.

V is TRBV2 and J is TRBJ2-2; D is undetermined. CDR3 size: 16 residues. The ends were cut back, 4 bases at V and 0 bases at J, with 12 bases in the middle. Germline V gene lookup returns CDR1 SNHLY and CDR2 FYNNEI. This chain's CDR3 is CASSALAVTNTGELFF. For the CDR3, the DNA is TGTGCCAGCAGTGCTCTCGCGGTGACGAACACCGGGGAGCTGTTTTTT.

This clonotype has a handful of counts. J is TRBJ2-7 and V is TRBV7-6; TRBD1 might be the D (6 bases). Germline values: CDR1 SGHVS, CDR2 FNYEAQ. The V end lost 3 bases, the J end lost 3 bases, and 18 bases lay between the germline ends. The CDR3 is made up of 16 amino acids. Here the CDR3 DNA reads TGTGCCAGCAGCTTGGCAGTTCAGGGGCTTAACTACGAGCAGTACTTC. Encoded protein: CASSLAVQGLNYEQYF.